This T cell receptor (beta chain) was recovered during a study of T cells in localized non-small cell lung cancer (dated by TCRdb to the early 2020s). Describing the broader study: The study analyzed T cell repertoires of a few hundred early-stage NSCLC patients, comparing tumors and uninvolved tumor-adjacent lungs. A mean age of about 66 years was recorded for the NSCLC patients, of whom 129 were male and about a hundred were female. The cohort consisted of around 250 treatment-naive NSCLC patients whose localized lung tumors had been resected.

At diagnosis, peripheral blood, uninvolved tumor-adjacent lung and tumor were collected and stored as a combination of fresh-frozen and FFPE material. Inclusive of the bounding cysteine and phenylalanine, the CDR3 is 16 residues long. CDR3 DNA is the only sequence kept; it has 48 bases, read in frame from the first base. The CDR1 and CDR2 encoded by the germline V gene are SGDLS and YYNGEE. The germline V and J ends show losses of 5 bases and 0 bases respectively, and no gene match explains 7 bases of the junction. The immunoSEQ Assay was used to sequence TCR beta CDR3 regions from DNA. In the source study's methods: T cell density was computed as TCR beta template counts normalized to usable DNA estimated by amplifying housekeeping genes. Richness was estimated with the preseqR package, extrapolating to 400,000 templates for PBMC samples and 120,000 templates for tissue samples. Clonality was defined as one minus Pielou's evenness. Differential abundance testing on productive amino-acid clonotypes, with a minimum total count of 5 and an alpha of 0.1, was used to identify tissue-enriched TCRs. The Jaccard Index and the Morisita Overlap Index were used to measure repertoire overlap between compartments. GLIPH grouped TCR beta CDR3s together with public tetramer-defined viral CDR3s, and a viral motif had to include at least three viral sequences and also show V-gene enrichment. Imported from immuneACCESS, the table was reduced by TCRdb to in-frame sequences with V and J called. These copies leave out some clones; in studies compared against another copy, an unresolved V gene accounts for under half, and the cause of the remainder is not known. V and J calls and clone size are copied from that table; D and trimming were computed from the DNA. This sample is represented by fewer than 3,000 clones; 25% to 35% of them were singletons. The ten most abundant clones make up over 20% of the sample.

In its sample, this clone was seen a few times. Its target antigen remains unknown. No much larger clonotype is one base removed from it; base qualities were not supplied. Overall study outcomes, separate from this receptor: Longer overall survival was associated with higher T cell density in blood, whereas shorter survival was associated with higher clonality in adjacent lung. Since the design was exploratory, TCR variables were selected using unadjusted p-values with no false-discovery rate correction. Multi-region tumor sequencing was not performed, so intratumor heterogeneity could not be excluded. Of the top 100 tumor clones, a median of roughly 56 were detected in paired uninvolved adjacent lung; around 27 were also among that lung's top 100. Uninvolved tumor-adjacent lung showed the highest T cell clonality, higher than tumor, which suggests more focused antigenic responses in the uninvolved tumor-adjacent lung.

The source material was lung tumor tissue, sampled before any cancer treatment. The clonotype was recovered from a male donor aged 60 or over with stage II squamous cell lung carcinoma. Here the chain combines TRBV9 and TRBJ1-1; TRBD1 agrees with 10 junctional bases. The CDR3 is CASSPGTGAMNTEAFF. DNA sequence: TGTGCCAGCAGTCCCGGGACAGGGGCTATGAACACTGAAGCTTTCTTT.